Listed below are T cell receptor beta chains from one sample, sequenced in a study of blood T cell repertoires in COVID-19. The data were produced by immunoSEQ multiplex PCR, yet TCRdb's version contains in-frame clones alone and is incomplete. The data show 300,000 or so clones, with about nine tenths seen just once and approximately 4% held by the top ten. Source material: peripheral blood. The receptors stem from a woman aged 40 to 50 with acute or convalescent COVID-19. Each CDR3 is given with its conserved first and last residue. D genes are given only for firm matches. Size is stated for part of the rows, as once, few or many counts, or as a class when the clone is expanded.

j_gene: TRBJ1-1; v_gene: TRBV6-1; abundance: once; d_gene: -; CDR3nt: TGTGCCAGCAGTGACCCGGGGGGGGAGAGGAACACTGAAGCTTTCTTT; CDR3aa: CASSDPGGERNTEAFF
j_gene: TRBJ1-5; v_gene: TRBV28; abundance: -; d_gene: -; CDR3nt: TGTGCCAGCAGTCCCGGTTTGATGAAGCCCCAGCATTTT; CDR3aa: CASSPGLMKPQHF
j_gene: TRBJ1-1; v_gene: TRBV15; abundance: -; d_gene: -; CDR3nt: TGTGCCACCAGCAGAGCATCAGTGAACACTGAAGCTTTCTTT; CDR3aa: CATSRASVNTEAFF
j_gene: TRBJ1-4; v_gene: TRBV5-8; abundance: -; d_gene: -; CDR3nt: TGTGCCAGCAGCTTGGGGCGGGGGGAAAAACTGTTTTTT; CDR3aa: CASSLGRGEKLFF
j_gene: TRBJ2-1; v_gene: TRBV6-5; abundance: -; d_gene: TRBD2; CDR3nt: TGTGCCAGCAGATTGGGACTAGCGGGGGGGAGTGAGCAGTTCTTC; CDR3aa: CASRLGLAGGSEQFF
j_gene: TRBJ1-2; v_gene: TRBV20-1; abundance: -; d_gene: -; CDR3nt: TGCAGTGGGGCAGTGGAGGAGGGCTACACCTTC; CDR3aa: CSGAVEEGYTF
j_gene: TRBJ1-3; v_gene: TRBV7-9; abundance: -; d_gene: -; CDR3nt: TGTGCCAGCAGCGCATTTGAACGGGAGGGGGGCTCTGGAAACACCATATATTTT; CDR3aa: CASSAFEREGGSGNTIYF
j_gene: TRBJ2-1; v_gene: TRBV7-9; abundance: few; d_gene: TRBD2; CDR3nt: TGTGCCAGCAGCTCAACTGGGGGACTACCCTCCAATGAGCAGTTCTTC; CDR3aa: CASSSTGGLPSNEQFF
j_gene: TRBJ1-4; v_gene: TRBV2; abundance: -; d_gene: -; CDR3nt: TGTGCCAGCAGTGTTCGACTTGAAAAACTGTTTTTT; CDR3aa: CASSVRLEKLFF
j_gene: TRBJ2-2; v_gene: TRBV13; abundance: -; d_gene: TRBD1; CDR3nt: TGTGCCAGCCAGGGACAGGGGAAGCCCGGGGAGCTGTTTTTT; CDR3aa: CASQGQGKPGELFF
j_gene: TRBJ2-1; v_gene: TRBV6-5; abundance: -; d_gene: -; CDR3nt: TGTGCCTCAGGGGGGCACAGGGTAAATGAGCAGTTCTTC; CDR3aa: CASGGHRVNEQFF
j_gene: TRBJ1-2; v_gene: TRBV29-1; abundance: -; d_gene: -; CDR3nt: TGCAGCGTTGAACGGGGGGGCTACACCTTC; CDR3aa: CSVERGGYTF
j_gene: TRBJ2-4; v_gene: TRBV2; abundance: -; d_gene: -; CDR3nt: TGTGCCAGCACTGTCCTAGCCAAAAACATTCAGTACTTC; CDR3aa: CASTVLAKNIQYF
j_gene: TRBJ1-1; v_gene: TRBV11-3; abundance: few; d_gene: -; CDR3nt: TGTGCCAGCAGCTTAGGGGGCACAGGGTCAGCTTTCTTT; CDR3aa: CASSLGGTGSAFF
j_gene: TRBJ1-3; v_gene: TRBV15; abundance: -; d_gene: TRBD1; CDR3nt: TGTGCCACCAGCAGAGGACAGGGAGGTGGAAACACCATATATTTT; CDR3aa: CATSRGQGGGNTIYF
j_gene: TRBJ2-3; v_gene: TRBV2; abundance: once; d_gene: TRBD1; CDR3nt: TGTGCCAGCGGGCGACAGGGGCCCACAGATACGCAGTATTTT; CDR3aa: CASGRQGPTDTQYF
j_gene: TRBJ1-5; v_gene: TRBV19; abundance: -; d_gene: -; CDR3nt: TGTGCCAGTAGCGGTGTGGGGGAGGAATTGTATAGCAATCAGCCCCAGCATTTT; CDR3aa: CASSGVGEELYSNQPQHF